These 16 T cell receptor beta chains were sequenced from one sample in a study of shared clonotypes between healthy human individuals. CD45RO-negative cells were positively selected for CCR7, leaving out terminally differentiated effector memory CD45RA+ cells. Assay: immunoSEQ multiplex PCR; the TCRdb copy retains only in-frame clones and omits some. Among 550,000 to 600,000 clones listed, nearly 98% were seen once. Sequencing was done on a sample of naive CD8+ T cells sorted from blood. Every receptor here comes from a young man in good health.

The rearrangement uses TRBV7-6 and TRBJ2-1; D possibly uses TRBD1 or TRBD2 (5 bases each). CDR1 and CDR2 (germline): SGHVS, FNYEAQ. Trimming removed 1 base at V and 4 bases at J, with 8 bases between. The CDR3 is made up of 14 amino acids. CDR3 amino acids: CASSLDGGYNEQFF. The CDR3 bases are TGTGCCAGCAGCTTAGATGGGGGTTACAATGAGCAGTTCTTC.

The gene calls are TRBV21-1 and TRBJ1-1; TRBD1 is the table's D call and was not checked against the DNA. TRBV21-1 is flagged as a pseudogene. CDR3 length: 15 residues. In nucleotides, the CDR3 is TGTGCCAGCAGCCTAACGGGGACAGGCCGCACTGAAGCTTTCTTT. It encodes CASSLTGTGRTEAFF.

The chain couples TRBV11-2 to TRBJ2-7, with 11 bases identical to TRBD2. Per germline, CDR1 SGHAT and CDR2 FQNNGV. J gave up 3 bases and V 1 base, and 8 bases lay outside the gene matches. The CDR3 is 17 residues long. The CDR3 loop reads CASSLGMLTSGSYEQYF. The DNA for the CDR3 is TGTGCCAGCAGCTTAGGAATGTTAACTAGCGGGAGCTACGAGCAGTACTTC.

The chain joins TRBV7-9 to TRBJ1-1; 7 bases line up with TRBD1. V was pared by 6 bases and J by 1 base, with 2 bases of the junction left unmatched. The germline V gene encodes CDR1 SEHNR and CDR2 FQNEAQ (reference sequence). The length of the CDR3 is 13 residues. Written as DNA, the CDR3 is TGTGCCAGCAGGCGACAGGGGAACACTGAAGCTTTCTTT. It translates to CASRRQGNTEAFF.

This rearrangement joins TRBV15 to TRBJ1-3; D unclear. The CDR3 consists of 14 residues. Germline CDR1 LNHNV, CDR2 YYDKDF (reference sequence). V was pared by 8 bases and J by 1 base, with 12 bases between. CDR3 nucleotides: TGTGCCACCGTCCCCGAGCCGTCTGGAAACACCATATATTTT. It specifies CATVPEPSGNTIYF.

The CDR3, as DNA: TGTGCCAGCAGTGCAGCGGGATGGTCCAATGAGCAGTTCTTC. This gives the protein CASSAAGWSNEQFF. The gene calls are TRBV27 and TRBJ2-1; 7 nucleotides line up with TRBD2. The V gene end was trimmed by 5 bases and the J gene end by 6 bases; junction bases not matched to a gene: 7. CDR3 length equals 14 residues. In germline, CDR1 is MNHEY, CDR2 SMNVEV (reference sequence).

The gene calls are TRBV13 and TRBJ1-2; perhaps TRBD1 as D (6 bases). The germline V gene encodes CDR1 PRHDT and CDR2 FYEKMQ (reference sequence). The CDR3 runs 13 residues. With 5 bases removed from V and 6 bases from J, the gap between germline ends came to 13 bases. DNA for the CDR3: TGTGCCAGCAGCGAACAGGGTCGCGATGGCTACACCTTC. This codes for CASSEQGRDGYTF.

This sequence joins TRBV5-5 and TRBJ2-1; TRBD2 might be the D (5 bases). V was cut by 3 bases and J by 10 bases, with 14 bases left in between. The CDR3 loop spans 13 amino acids. Germline loops: CDR1 SGHKS, CDR2 YYEKEE (reference sequence). Written as DNA, the CDR3 is TGTGCCAGCAGCTGGGGTCTAGCAAGCGAGCAGTTCTTC. This gives the protein CASSWGLASEQFF.

V gene TRBV21-1 combines with J gene TRBJ2-7; TRBD1, as called in the table, went unchecked against the DNA. TRBV21-1 is a pseudogene. This CDR3 has 13 amino acids. The CDR3, as DNA: TGTGCCAGCAGCAATGTCACAACCTACGAGCAGTACTTC. Its protein is CASSNVTTYEQYF.

The V and J genes are TRBV27 and TRBJ2-2; no firm D call. The CDR3 loop spans 11 amino acids. V was trimmed by 4 bases and J by 6 bases, leaving 3 bases between them. Germline loops: CDR1 MNHEY, CDR2 SMNVEV (reference sequence). CDR3 sequence (DNA): TGTGCCAGCAGTTACGCCGGGGAGCTGTTTTTT. Translation: CASSYAGELFF.

This chain uses TRBV10-1 with TRBJ1-2; D remains unclear. This CDR3 contains 12 residues. The germline CDR1 and CDR2 sequences are WNHNN and SYGVQD (reference sequence). Trimming pared 2 bases from V and 7 bases from J, leaving 8 bases between. The CDR3: CASSESQTGYTF. The CDR3 DNA is TGCGCCAGCAGTGAGAGCCAAACTGGCTACACCTTC.

The V call is TRBV11-2, the J call TRBJ2-3; D possibly uses TRBD1 or TRBD2 (5 bases each). The V end was cut by 0 bases, the J end by 4 bases, with 8 bases between. The CDR3 covers 14 residues. Per germline, CDR1 SGHAT and CDR2 FQNNGV. CDR3 DNA sequence: TGTGCCAGCAGCTTAGACCCGGGGCCAGATACGCAGTATTTT. Its translation is CASSLDPGPDTQYF.

This chain connects TRBV14 to TRBJ2-5; TRBD2 aligns across 8 bases. This CDR3 region has 15 residues. Trimming removed 4 bases from V and 3 bases from J; junction bases left unmatched: 7. Per germline, CDR1 SGHDN and CDR2 FVKESK. Here the CDR3 DNA reads TGTGCCAGCAGCCTCCGTACTAGCGGTAAAGAGACCCAGTACTTC. This encodes CASSLRTSGKETQYF.

The chain is built from TRBV2 and TRBJ2-7; a possible D gene is TRBD2 (5 bases). The CDR3 contains 13 residues. V was shortened by 6 bases and J by 4 bases, with 13 bases between the two germline ends. Germline CDR1 is SNHLY and CDR2 is FYNNEI. CDR3 amino acids: CASREDSNYEQYF. The DNA for the CDR3 is TGTGCCAGCAGAGAGGACTCCAATTACGAGCAGTACTTC.

The V and J genes are TRBV18 and TRBJ2-5, with 11 bases fitting TRBD2. The V gene's germline CDR1 is KGHSH and CDR2 LQKENI. This CDR3 is built from 19 residues. V was clipped by 0 bases and J by 4 bases; unmatched bases: 13. For the CDR3, the DNA is TGTGCCAGCTCACCACCGAGTGCTAGCGGGAGGATCCGCCGAGAGACCCAGTACTTC. Protein product: CASSPPSASGRIRRETQYF.

The V gene is TRBV11-2, the J gene TRBJ1-2, with D possibly TRBD1 on 6 matching bases. Germline-derived CDR1 and CDR2 are SGHAT and FQNNGV. This CDR3 is 13 amino acids long. The V gene lost 4 bases and the J gene lost 2 bases, with 8 bases spanning the gap. The CDR3 nucleotides read TGTGCCAGCAGCTCCAGGGGCAACTATGGCTACACCTTC. Protein product: CASSSRGNYGYTF.